This T cell receptor (beta chain) was profiled in a study of blood T cells in healthy people across ages. Study-wide points: When set beside aged donors, long-lived donors presented more naive CD4+ cells and higher diversity.

The study recruited healthy Caucasian donors from Russia who were aged roughly 6 to 90. PCR was performed a second time for roughly 7 to 12 cycles using a sample-barcoded 5' primer and a J-beta primer mix. Each of the cDNA molecules was tagged by a template-switch adaptor with 12 random nucleotides. MiXCR, applied by TCRdb to the 5' RACE reads, yields one record per CDR3 protein. The table shows about 780,000 distinct CDR3 sequences, with 20% to 30% occurring only once. Germline values: CDR1 SEHNR, CDR2 FQNEAQ (reference sequence). After removal of 0 bases from V and 9 bases from J, the junction contained 4 bases not matched to a gene. The CDR3 is 13 residues long. With respect to this clonotype: Antigen: not known.

Separately, the same data were catalogued under a study of T cells of mothers and their children.

The V gene is TRBV7-9, the J gene TRBJ2-7; 8 nucleotides line up with TRBD1. Sequenced sample: blood. The TCR comes from a boy aged 5-17 years in good health. This CDR3 is CASSLAAGGGQYF. As DNA, the CDR3 is TGTGCCAGCAGCTTAGCGGCAGGGGGCGGGCAGTACTTC.